The TCR beta chain described here comes from a study of tumor-infiltrating lymphocytes in primary liver carcinoma. Unsorted whole blood supplied the RNA, and germline DNA was extracted too. Infection with HBV was chronic in patients; they were treatment-naive. The CDR3 runs 17 residues. V lost 0 bases and J 5 bases, leaving 17 bases between the germline ends. CDR1 and CDR2 from the germline V gene are MNHEY and SVGAGI. This clonotype has only one observation. A constant-region primer served to make TCR beta cDNA from about 490 ng total RNA. ARM-PCR, slightly modified, supplied the TCR beta libraries through three nested multiplex PCR rounds. Two initial PCR rounds of roughly 10 cycles each paired TRBV1-TRBV30 forward primers with a C-beta reverse primer. TCRdb called the multiplex PCR reads again in MiXCR, with one record for every CDR3 protein. The table has about 180,000 distinct CDR3 sequences, about 60% seen once.

V and J are TRBV6-5 and TRBJ2-1; possible D gene TRBD2, 5 bases. Sequencing was performed on peripheral blood. This clonotype was obtained from a man aged 35-49 years with primary liver carcinoma and hepatitis B virus infection. This CDR3 reads CASSYSGRDLVNNEQFF. CDR3 DNA: TGTGCCAGCAGTTACTCGGGCCGGGATCTAGTGAACAATGAGCAGTTCTTC.